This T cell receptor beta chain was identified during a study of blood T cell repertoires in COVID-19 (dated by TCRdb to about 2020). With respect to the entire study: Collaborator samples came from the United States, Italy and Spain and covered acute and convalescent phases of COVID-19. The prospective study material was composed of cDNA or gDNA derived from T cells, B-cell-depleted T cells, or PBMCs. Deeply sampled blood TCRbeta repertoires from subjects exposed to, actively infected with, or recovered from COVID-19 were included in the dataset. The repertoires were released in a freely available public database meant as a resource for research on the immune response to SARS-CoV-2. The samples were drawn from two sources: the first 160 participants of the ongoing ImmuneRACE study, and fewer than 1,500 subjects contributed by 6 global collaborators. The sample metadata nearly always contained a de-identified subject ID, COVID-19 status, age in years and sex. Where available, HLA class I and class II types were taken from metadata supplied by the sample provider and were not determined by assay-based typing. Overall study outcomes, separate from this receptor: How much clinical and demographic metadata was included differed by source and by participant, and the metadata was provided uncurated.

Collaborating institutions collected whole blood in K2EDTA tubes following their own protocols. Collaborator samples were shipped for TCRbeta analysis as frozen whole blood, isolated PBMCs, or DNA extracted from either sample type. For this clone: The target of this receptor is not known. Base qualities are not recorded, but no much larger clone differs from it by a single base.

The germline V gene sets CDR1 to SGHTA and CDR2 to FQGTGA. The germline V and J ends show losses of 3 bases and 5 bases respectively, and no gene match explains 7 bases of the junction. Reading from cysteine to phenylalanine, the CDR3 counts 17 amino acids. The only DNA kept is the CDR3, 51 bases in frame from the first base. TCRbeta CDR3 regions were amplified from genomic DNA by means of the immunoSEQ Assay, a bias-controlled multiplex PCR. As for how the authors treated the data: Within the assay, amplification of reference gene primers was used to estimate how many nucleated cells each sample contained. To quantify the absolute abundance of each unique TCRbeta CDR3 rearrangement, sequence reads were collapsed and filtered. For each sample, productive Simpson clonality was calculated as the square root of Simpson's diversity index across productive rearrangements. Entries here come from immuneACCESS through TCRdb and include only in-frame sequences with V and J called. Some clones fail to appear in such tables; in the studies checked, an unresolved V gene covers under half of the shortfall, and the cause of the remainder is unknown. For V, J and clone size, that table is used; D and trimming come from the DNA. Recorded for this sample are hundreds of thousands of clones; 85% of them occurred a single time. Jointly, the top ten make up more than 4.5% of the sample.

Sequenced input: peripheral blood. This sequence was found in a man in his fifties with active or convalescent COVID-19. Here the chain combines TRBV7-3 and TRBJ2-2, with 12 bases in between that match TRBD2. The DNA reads TGTGCCAGCAGCTTGGGACTAGCGGGCCGGGGGACCGGGGAGCTGTTTTTT. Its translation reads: CASSLGLAGRGTGELFF.